Listed below are T cell receptor beta chains from one sample, sequenced in a study of cytomegalovirus exposure and HLA in healthy donors. Sequenced by immunoSEQ multiplex PCR; TCRdb stores in-frame clones only, minus some. The sample has 90,000 to 150,000 clones; around 89% are singletons. The sample was PBMCs. The receptors stem from a man in his late teens or twenties in good health and CMV-seronegative. Both conserved end residues are part of each CDR3. A D gene is named only where the DNA matches it firmly. Clone size appears in some rows only: once, few, many, or a class for an expanded clone.

v_call	clone_size	j_call	d_call	cdr3_nt	cdr3_aa
TRBV2	NA	TRBJ1-5	NA	TGTGCCAGCAGTGAGGAGGGAATACTTCAGCCCCAGCATTTT	CASSEEGILQPQHF
TRBV5-4	NA	TRBJ1-4	NA	TGTGCCAGCAGCGGAGGGGTTTCGACTAATGAAAAACTGTTTTTT	CASSGGVSTNEKLFF
TRBV6-1	few	TRBJ1-2	NA	TGTGCCAGCAGGGAAAGGGGTGCGGTGTATGGCTACACCTTC	CASRERGAVYGYTF
TRBV28	NA	TRBJ1-4	NA	TGTGCCAGCAGTTCGGGGGAAGAAAAACTGTTTTTT	CASSSGEEKLFF
TRBV5-6	NA	TRBJ1-2	TRBD1	TGTGCCAGCATACAACAGGGGGCAGGCTATGGCTACACCTTC	CASIQQGAGYGYTF
TRBV19	few	TRBJ2-7	TRBD2	TGTGCCAGTAGTATCCGACTTAGCGGGGTGGCAGGCGAGCAGTACTTC	CASSIRLSGVAGEQYF
TRBV28	NA	TRBJ2-7	NA	TGTGCCAGCAGTTCTGGGGCCTCTCACTCCTACGAGCAGTACTTC	CASSSGASHSYEQYF
TRBV6-5	NA	TRBJ1-2	NA	TGTGCCAGCACCCTAGGCGGGGGGCGGGTCGGCTACACCTTC	CASTLGGGRVGYTF
TRBV19	NA	TRBJ2-2	NA	TGTGCCAGTAGTATTTCCCCCTACACCGGGGAGCTGTTTTTT	CASSISPYTGELFF
TRBV15	NA	TRBJ2-1	TRBD1	TGTGCCACCAGCAGAGCGTCAGGGGGTTACAATGAGCAGTTCTTC	CATSRASGGYNEQFF
TRBV7-2	NA	TRBJ2-1	NA	TGTGCCAGCAGCCCCAGGGACATTGCCTACAATGAGCAGTTCTTC	CASSPRDIAYNEQFF
TRBV7-9	NA	TRBJ2-3	NA	TGTGCCAGCAGCTTAGTTAGGGGCGCAGATACGCAGTATTTT	CASSLVRGADTQYF
TRBV28	NA	TRBJ1-5	TRBD1	TGTGCCAGCAGCCCCGGGACAGGAAATCAGCCCCAGCATTTT	CASSPGTGNQPQHF
TRBV7-2	NA	TRBJ1-1	TRBD1	TGTGCCAGCACCGGGACAGGGCTGAACACTGAAGCTTTCTTT	CASTGTGLNTEAFF
TRBV11-2	NA	TRBJ2-1	TRBD2	TGTGCCAGCAGCTTAAGGTTACTAGCGGGGGACAATGAGCAGTTCTTC	CASSLRLLAGDNEQFF
TRBV7-9	few	TRBJ2-2	NA	TGTGCCAGCAGCCCCGTCAGGGTGGACACCGGGGAGCTGTTTTTT	CASSPVRVDTGELFF
TRBV6-5	NA	TRBJ2-7	NA	TGTGCCAGCAGCGGCAGGATTGGTGTGTCGGAGCAGTACTTC	CASSGRIGVSEQYF
TRBV18	NA	TRBJ2-2	TRBD1	TGTGCCAGCTCTCCGGGCACAGGGGTAGGCACCGGGGAGCTGTTTTTT	CASSPGTGVGTGELFF
TRBV2	NA	TRBJ2-7	NA	TGTGCCAGCAGCCACCCAACAGGGCTTCCCTACGAGCAGTACTTC	CASSHPTGLPYEQYF
TRBV18	NA	TRBJ1-2	NA	TGTGCCAGCTCACCATACAAGGATGGAGGACCCTATGGCTACACCTTC	CASSPYKDGGPYGYTF
TRBV27	NA	TRBJ2-3	TRBD2	TGTGCCAGCAGTTTAAAGGCGTTAGGACTAGCGGGAGTCTATACAGATACGCAGTATTTT	CASSLKALGLAGVYTDTQYF
TRBV11-3	NA	TRBJ2-6	TRBD1	TGTGCCAGCAGCCCGACAGGGAGCTCTGGGGCCAACGTCCTGACTTTC	CASSPTGSSGANVLTF
TRBV11-3	NA	TRBJ1-1	NA	TGTGCCAGCAGCTTAGCCTCCCGGGGGACTGAAGCTTTCTTT	CASSLASRGTEAFF
TRBV19	NA	TRBJ1-1	NA	TGTGCCAGTAGTATTATCCCAAGGGCCGGGGGAGACACTGAAGCTTTCTTT	CASSIIPRAGGDTEAFF
TRBV4-1	NA	TRBJ2-7	NA	TGCGCCAGCAGCCAAGACGGGCAGGGCTTTGGCTACGAGCAGTACTTC	CASSQDGQGFGYEQYF
TRBV18	few	TRBJ2-5	NA	TGTGCCAGCTCTACAACAGGGACCGAGGTGACCCAGTACTTC	CASSTTGTEVTQYF
TRBV11-2	NA	TRBJ1-2	TRBD1	TGTGCCAGCAGCATGGGACAGTACCACTATGGCTACACCTTC	CASSMGQYHYGYTF
TRBV2	NA	TRBJ2-7	NA	TGTGCCAGCAGTGGTGCGAGTACGGCGGGGAACTTCGAGCAGTACTTC	CASSGASTAGNFEQYF
TRBV5-1	NA	TRBJ2-7	NA	TGCGCCAGCAGCTTGGGAGCGGGTTCGACCTACGAGCAGTACTTC	CASSLGAGSTYEQYF
TRBV5-6	few	TRBJ1-6	NA	TGTGCCAGCAGCTTCTGGGGGCTCTCACCCCTCCACTTT	CASSFWGLSPLHF
TRBV13	NA	TRBJ1-1	TRBD1	TGTGCCAGCAGCCCCTTGGGACAGGGGGCGGACACTGAAGCTTTCTTT	CASSPLGQGADTEAFF
TRBV11-2	NA	TRBJ1-2	NA	TGTGCCAGCAGCCCAGGAACAGGCTCTGGCTACACCTTC	CASSPGTGSGYTF
TRBV6-5	NA	TRBJ1-4	TRBD1	TGTGCCAGCAGTAAAAGGGGGCAGTCTAATGAAAAACTGTTTTTT	CASSKRGQSNEKLFF
TRBV28	once	TRBJ2-3	NA	TGTGCCAGCAGTTTGGCTAGCGAATCTGATACGCAGTATTTT	CASSLASESDTQYF
TRBV28	many	TRBJ2-1	NA	TGTGCCAGCAGCCTACGACAGGACCCCCCTTTTGAGCAGTTCTTC	CASSLRQDPPFEQFF
TRBV6-5	NA	TRBJ2-5	TRBD2	TGTGCCAGCAGCCGGGGGGAGGGGACCCAGTACTTC	CASSRGEGTQYF